This passage covers 18 T cell receptor beta chains from one sample sequenced in a study of high-grade serous ovarian cancer treatment subgroups. Tumor tissue was taken before any definitive surgery or chemotherapy was given. Only in-frame clones appear in the TCRdb table, and some are missing; sequencing was by immunoSEQ multiplex PCR. The sample contains some 7,000 clones, 60% to 85% of which appear only once. Sequencing used tumor tissue. All receptors derive from a human donor with high-grade serous ovarian cancer.

This clone has only a few counts. This chain links TRBV15 with TRBJ2-2; D uncertain. The germline V gene has CDR1 LNHNV and CDR2 YYDKDF (reference sequence). This CDR3 contains 14 residues. The V and J ends lost 0 bases and 6 bases respectively, with 8 bases between them. The CDR3 here is CATSRDTMAGELFF. DNA of the CDR3: TGTGCCACCAGCAGAGATACGATGGCCGGGGAGCTGTTTTTT.

This clone came up once. This chain joins TRBV7-9 and TRBJ1-2; the D is unclear. V was trimmed by 5 bases and J by 2 bases, leaving 15 bases between them. In germline, CDR1 is SEHNR, CDR2 FQNEAQ (reference sequence). The CDR3 length is 15 residues. The CDR3 DNA is TGTGCCAGCAGCCTACCTGGGGATCTGAACTATGGCTACACCTTC. It yields the protein CASSLPGDLNYGYTF.

The chain employs TRBV5-4 and TRBJ2-5; TRBD1 might be the D (5 bases). Per the germline V gene, CDR1 is SGHNT and CDR2 is YYREEE (reference sequence). This CDR3 spans 14 amino acids. Trimming left V 2 bases short and J 2 bases short, with 10 bases between. The CDR3 nucleotides are TGTGCCAGCAGCTTTAGAGACAGTCAAGAGACCCAGTACTTC. Translated: CASSFRDSQETQYF.

This rearrangement joins TRBV18 to TRBJ2-7; the D is unclear. The CDR3 consists of 13 residues. Per the germline V gene, CDR1 is KGHSH and CDR2 is LQKENI. The germline V and J ends were trimmed by 3 bases and 2 bases, with 8 bases remaining between them. The CDR3 region is CASSPSATYEQYF. DNA of the CDR3: TGTGCCAGCTCACCCAGCGCTACCTACGAGCAGTACTTC. Filled out from reference TRBV18 and TRBJ2-7, the complete variable domain reads NAGVMQNPRHLVRRRGQEARLRCSPMKGHSHVYWYRQLPEEGLKFMVYLQKENIIDESGMPKERFSAEFPKEGPSILRIQQVVRGDSAAYFCASSPSATYEQYFGPGTRLTVT.

This clone was detected once. The chain couples TRBV18 to TRBJ1-2; D possibly corresponds to TRBD1 (5 bases). V shed 3 bases and J shed 7 bases, with 15 bases lying between them. This CDR3 is 14 amino acids long. Germline V gives CDR1 KGHSH, CDR2 LQKENI. The DNA of the CDR3 is TGTGCCAGCTCACCGACGCCAGGGAAGACTGGCTACACCTTC. This gives the protein CASSPTPGKTGYTF.

The rearrangement joins TRBV10-1 to TRBJ2-3, with D uncertain. The CDR3 has 19 amino acids. The V gene lost 2 bases and the J gene lost 0 bases, with 21 bases spanning the gap. Germline lookup yields CDR1 WNHNN and CDR2 SYGVQD (reference sequence). The CDR3: CASSEIAPILQTSTDTQYF. CDR3 nucleotides: TGCGCCAGCAGTGAGATCGCCCCGATACTCCAAACTAGCACAGATACGCAGTATTTT.

This clone showed up just a few times. This chain connects TRBV6-4 to TRBJ1-6; D not resolved. CDR1 MRHNA and CDR2 SNTAGT come from the germline V gene. There are 13 residues in the CDR3. The V gene lost 3 bases and the J gene lost 14 bases, with 14 bases spanning the gap. The DNA for the CDR3 is TGTGCCAGCAGTGAAATGCATGGGAATACCCTCCACTTT. It codes for CASSEMHGNTLHF.

The V call is TRBV6-1, the J call TRBJ2-5; D may be TRBD1 (6 bases). The length of the CDR3 is 14 residues. V gave up 0 bases and J gave up 5 bases, with 10 bases separating them. CDR1 MNHNS and CDR2 SASEGT come from the germline V gene. CDR3 bases: TGTGCCAGCAGTGAAGCGCCCAGGGGTGAGACCCAGTACTTC. Amino acids: CASSEAPRGETQYF.

CDR3 sequence reads: CASSSWTGLSGANVLTF. CDR3 DNA sequence: TGTGCCAGTAGTAGCTGGACAGGGCTCAGCGGGGCCAACGTCCTGACTTTC. The chain carries TRBV19 and TRBJ2-6, with 8 bases matching TRBD1. The CDR3 extends over 17 amino acids. CDR1 is LNHDA, CDR2 SQIVND, per germline (reference sequence). Trimming took 4 bases from V and 4 from J; bases not matched to a gene: 9. The full variable domain, completed using reference TRBV19 and TRBJ2-6, is DGGITQSPKYLFRKEGQNVTLSCEQNLNHDAMYWYRQDPGQGLRLIYYSQIVNDFQKGDIAEGYSVSREKKESFPLTVTSAQKNPTAFYLCASSSWTGLSGANVLTFGAGSRLTVL.

This clone was recorded once. V is TRBV30 and J is TRBJ2-5, with 7 bases fitting TRBD2. Germline CDR1 is GTSNPN and CDR2 is SVGIG (reference sequence). The length of the CDR3 is 14 residues. V lost 4 bases, J lost 3 bases, and 8 bases stayed unmatched. CDR3 nucleotides: TGTGCCTGGAAAAGGTTGGGGGGGGAAGAGACCCAGTACTTC. Translated, it gives CAWKRLGGEETQYF.

This clone was detected only a few times. The chain links TRBV18 to TRBJ2-5; TRBD2 agrees at 9 bases. Germline lookup yields CDR1 KGHSH and CDR2 LQKENI. The CDR3 is 17 amino acids. V trimming: 0 bases; J trimming: 4 bases; junction bases outside the gene matches: 9. The CDR3, as DNA: TGTGCCAGCTCACCACCGTCAGGCGGGAGGGTTGGAGAGACCCAGTACTTC. Translating it yields CASSPPSGGRVGETQYF.

This chain joins TRBV28 and TRBJ2-5, with 8 positions matching TRBD1. Trimming took 6 bases from V and 9 from J; bases not matched to a gene: 15. Germline V gene lookup returns CDR1 MDHEN and CDR2 SYDVKM. The CDR3 length is 15 residues. As DNA, the CDR3 is TGTGCCAGCAGCTTCGACCAGGGGGCGCGAGGTGCCCAGTACTTC. This gives the protein CASSFDQGARGAQYF. Variable domain in full (rest from reference TRBV28 and TRBJ2-5): DVKVTQSSRYLVKRTGEKVFLECVQDMDHENMFWYRQDPGLGLRLIYFSYDVKMKEKGDIPEGYSVSREKKERFSLILESASTNQTSMYLCASSFDQGARGAQYFGPGTRLLVL.

The chain has TRBV5-6 and TRBJ1-2; D is perhaps TRBD1 (6 bases). The CDR3 contains 13 residues. Per germline, CDR1 SGHDT and CDR2 YYEEEE. Trimming stripped 7 bases from V and 5 bases from J, with 15 bases between. The CDR3 nucleotides are TGTGCCAGCGGACCACAGGGTTCATATGGCTACACCTTC. Translating it yields CASGPQGSYGYTF. The variable domain in full, with the rest retrieved from reference TRBV5-6 and TRBJ1-2, is DAGVTQSPTHLIKTRGQQVTLRCSPKSGHDTVSWYQQALGQGPQFIFQYYEEEERQRGNFPDRFSGHQFPNYSSELNVNALLLGDSALYLCASGPQGSYGYTFGSGTRLTVV.

The rearrangement uses TRBV28 and TRBJ2-7; 11 bases align to TRBD2. CDR1 and CDR2 (germline): MDHEN, SYDVKM. V dropped 7 bases and J dropped 3; count of bases not matched to a gene: 8. The CDR3 loop spans 15 amino acids. The CDR3 loop reads CASTPGLADLYEQYF. The DNA of the CDR3 is TGTGCCAGCACCCCGGGACTAGCGGACCTCTACGAGCAGTACTTC.

The rearrangement joins TRBV4-1 to TRBJ2-7, with D perhaps matching TRBD2 (6 bases). Trimming removed 3 bases at V and 0 bases at J, with 21 bases between. CDR3 length: 18 amino acids. Germline V CDR1 and CDR2: MGHRA, YSYEKL. The DNA of the CDR3 is TGCGCCAGCAGCCATCCCTTAGACGGCGCGGGGATCTCCTACGAGCAGTACTTC. This gives the protein CASSHPLDGAGISYEQYF.

This clone was detected only a few times. The rearrangement links TRBV7-8 to TRBJ1-3; D is uncertain. V lost 4 bases to trimming and J lost 4 bases, with 17 bases between them. Germline values: CDR1 SGHVS, CDR2 FQNEAQ. The CDR3 length is 16 residues. This CDR3 is CASSWNAGPGGNTIYF. The CDR3 coding sequence is TGTGCCAGCAGCTGGAATGCGGGTCCGGGCGGAAACACCATATATTTT.

The J gene is TRBJ1-6, the V gene TRBV7-9; D unclear. The CDR3 contains 13 residues. The ends were cut back, 8 bases at V and 8 bases at J, with 13 bases in the middle. CDR1 and CDR2 (germline): SEHNR, FQNEAQ (reference sequence). CDR3 DNA sequence: TGTGCCAGCGGATTAGAACGCGATTCACCCCTCCACTTT. Amino acids: CASGLERDSPLHF.

The rearrangement uses TRBV21-1 and TRBJ2-7; the table gives TRBD1 as D, unverified against the DNA. TRBV21-1 is labeled a pseudogene. The CDR3 loop spans 17 amino acids. CDR3 sequence: CASGFNWLDRNNYEQYF. In nucleotides, the CDR3 is TGTGCCAGCGGCTTCAATTGGTTGGACAGAAACAACTACGAGCAGTACTTC.